This entry features one T cell receptor beta chain sequence. The target antigen is unknown. The data were produced by immunoSEQ multiplex PCR, yet TCRdb's version contains in-frame clones alone and is incomplete. The table includes roughly 80,000 clones, 90% to 95% detected once. The V end lost 6 bases, the J end lost 4 bases, and 21 bases lay between the germline ends. The CDR3 is made up of 16 amino acids. The V gene's germline CDR1 is MNHEY and CDR2 SMNVEV (reference sequence). These data come from a study of cytomegalovirus exposure and HLA in healthy donors. General observations from the study: First-cohort TCR clusters were later found to tend to co-occur in the 120 validation repertoires. Researchers counted 180 or so TCR beta chains as cytomegalovirus-associated.

The sample comprised PBMCs. V gene TRBV27 combines with J gene TRBJ1-2; D is possibly TRBD1 (6 bases). The sequence was collected from a man between 18 and 35 years old in good health and CMV-seronegative. The CDR3 DNA reads as TGTGCCAGCAGCGCCGCGGGCCAGGGGCCGGTCTATGGCTACACCTTC. Its translation is CASSAAGQGPVYGYTF.